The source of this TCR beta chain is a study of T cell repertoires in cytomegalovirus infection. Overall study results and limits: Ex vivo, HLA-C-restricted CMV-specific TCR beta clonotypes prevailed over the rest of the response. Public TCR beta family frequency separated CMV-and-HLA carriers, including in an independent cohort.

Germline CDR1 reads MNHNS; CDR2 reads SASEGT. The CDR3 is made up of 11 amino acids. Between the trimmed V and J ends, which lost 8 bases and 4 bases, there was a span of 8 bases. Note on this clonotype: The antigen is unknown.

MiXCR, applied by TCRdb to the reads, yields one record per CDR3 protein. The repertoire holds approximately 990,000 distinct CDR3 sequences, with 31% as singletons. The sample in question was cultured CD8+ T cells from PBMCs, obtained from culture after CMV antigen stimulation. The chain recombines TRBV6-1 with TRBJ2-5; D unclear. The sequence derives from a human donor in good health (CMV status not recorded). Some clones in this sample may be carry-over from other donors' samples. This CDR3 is CASPRRETQYF. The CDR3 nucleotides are TGTGCCAGCCCGAGGAGAGAGACCCAGTACTTC.